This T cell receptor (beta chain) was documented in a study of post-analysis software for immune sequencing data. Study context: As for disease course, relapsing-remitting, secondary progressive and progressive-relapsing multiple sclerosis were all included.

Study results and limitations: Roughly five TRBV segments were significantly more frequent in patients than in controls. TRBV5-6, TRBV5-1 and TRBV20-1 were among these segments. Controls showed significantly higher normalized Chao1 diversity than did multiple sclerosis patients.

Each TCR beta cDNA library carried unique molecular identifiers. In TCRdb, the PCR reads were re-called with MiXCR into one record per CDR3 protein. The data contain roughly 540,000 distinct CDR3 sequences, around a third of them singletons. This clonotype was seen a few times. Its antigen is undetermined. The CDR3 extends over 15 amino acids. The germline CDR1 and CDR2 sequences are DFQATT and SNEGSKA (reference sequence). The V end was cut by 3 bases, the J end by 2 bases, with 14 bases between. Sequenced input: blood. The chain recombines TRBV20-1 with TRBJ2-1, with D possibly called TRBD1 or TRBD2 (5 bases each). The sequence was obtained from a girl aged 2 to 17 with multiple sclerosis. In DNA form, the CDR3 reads TGCAGTGCTAGGGCCGGGACCGGTGCCTACAATGAGCAGTTCTTC. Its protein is CSARAGTGAYNEQFF.